The rows below give T cell receptor beta chains drawn from one sample of a study of blood T cell repertoires in COVID-19. Assay: immunoSEQ multiplex PCR; the TCRdb copy retains only in-frame clones and omits some. The table has about 100,000 clones, 80% seen once. Sequencing used peripheral blood. The receptors originated from a man between 65 and 85 years old with acute or convalescent COVID-19. The CDR3 runs from the conserved cysteine through the conserved F or W. Fields, in order: V gene, J gene, D gene, clone size, CDR3 protein, CDR3 DNA. The D gene is left open where the match is weak. Clone size is shown for a subset of rows, as once, few, many or a class of expanded clone.

TRBV12-3/TRBV12-4,TRBJ2-1,.,.,CAVRDGSNEQFF,TGCGCCGTGCGCGACGGGAGCAATGAGCAGTTCTTC
TRBV27,TRBJ2-7,.,few,CASSFASQAYEQYF,TGTGCCAGCAGTTTCGCGAGCCAAGCCTACGAGCAGTACTTC
TRBV7-9,TRBJ1-2,.,.,CASSRGTAYGYTF,TGTGCCAGCAGCCGGGGGACGGCTTATGGCTACACCTTC
TRBV10-3,TRBJ1-5,.,few,CAISEYRGAEQPQHF,TGTGCCATCAGTGAATATCGGGGGGCGGAGCAGCCCCAGCATTTT
TRBV6-6,TRBJ2-7,TRBD1,.,CASSSQGSSYEQYF,TGTGCCAGCAGCTCACAGGGGAGCTCCTACGAGCAGTACTTC
TRBV11-2,TRBJ2-2,TRBD1,.,CASRQGGTGELFF,TGTGCCAGCAGACAGGGGGGAACCGGGGAGCTGTTTTTT
TRBV18,TRBJ1-2,.,.,CASSPVYTGNGYTF,TGTGCCAGCTCACCAGTTTACACAGGGAATGGCTACACCTTC
TRBV7-9,TRBJ2-3,TRBD1,.,CASSLSTGGGDTQYF,TGTGCCAGCAGCTTATCAACAGGGGGCGGAGATACGCAGTATTTT
TRBV10-2,TRBJ1-4,.,.,CASSLQGTINEKLFF,TGCGCCAGCAGCCTCCAAGGGACAATCAATGAAAAACTGTTTTTT
TRBV5-1,TRBJ1-1,.,.,CASSLRGSGTLNTEAFF,TGCGCCAGCAGCTTGCGGGGGAGTGGAACACTGAACACTGAAGCTTTCTTT
TRBV3-1/TRBV3-2,TRBJ2-5,TRBD2,.,CASSLGKRGTLQETQYF,TGTGCCAGCAGCCTGGGGAAGCGGGGGACGTTGCAAGAGACCCAGTACTTC
TRBV3-1/TRBV3-2,TRBJ2-3,TRBD2,.,CASSEAGGSTDTQYF,TGTGCCAGCAGCGAAGCGGGGGGAAGCACAGATACGCAGTATTTT
TRBV5-6,TRBJ1-2,.,.,CASSLASGANYGYTF,TGTGCCAGCAGCTTGGCCTCAGGTGCCAACTATGGCTACACCTTC
TRBV2,TRBJ2-7,TRBD2,.,CASSQAGGSYEQYF,TGTGCCAGCAGTCAAGCGGGGGGATCCTACGAGCAGTACTTC
TRBV3-1/TRBV3-2,TRBJ1-4,.,.,CASSQEPGRSEKLFF,TGTGCCAGCAGCCAAGAGCCGGGGAGGAGTGAAAAACTGTTTTTT
TRBV11-2,TRBJ2-3,TRBD2,.,CASSLVSGGDTQYF,TGTGCCAGCAGCTTAGTGTCGGGAGGAGATACGCAGTATTTT
TRBV5-1,TRBJ1-1,.,.,CASSLRGDTEAFF,TGCGCCAGCAGCCTCAGGGGAGACACTGAAGCTTTCTTT
TRBV7-9,TRBJ2-1,.,.,CASSLVLGHNEQFF,TGTGCCAGCAGCTTAGTTTTGGGGCACAATGAGCAGTTCTTC
TRBV5-1,TRBJ2-2,TRBD1,.,CASSEQGATNTGELFF,TGCGCCAGCAGTGAGCAGGGGGCGACGAACACCGGGGAGCTGTTTTTT
TRBV5-1,TRBJ2-7,TRBD1,.,CASSSSGGQGGDEQYF,TGCGCCAGCAGCTCGAGCGGCGGACAGGGGGGCGACGAGCAGTACTTC
TRBV2,TRBJ1-1,.,.,CASSEQIYEAFF,TGTGCCAGCAGTGAGCAGATATATGAAGCTTTCTTT
TRBV25-1,TRBJ1-4,TRBD1,.,CASSEFGDSQGEKLFF,TGTGCCAGCAGTGAATTCGGGGACAGTCAAGGGGAAAAACTGTTTTTT
TRBV9,TRBJ2-5,TRBD2,few,CASSAGTSGGPGETQYF,TGTGCCAGCAGCGCAGGGACTAGCGGGGGGCCAGGGGAGACCCAGTACTTC
TRBV3-1/TRBV3-2,TRBJ2-7,.,.,CASSRDTNSYEQYF,TGTGCCAGCAGCCGGGACACGAACTCCTACGAGCAGTACTTC
TRBV19,TRBJ2-1,TRBD2,.,CASRAGGFTYNEQFF,TGTGCCAGTAGGGCCGGGGGGTTCACCTACAATGAGCAGTTCTTC
TRBV6-5,TRBJ1-5,.,.,CASSPQGTNIQPQHF,TGTGCCAGCAGTCCACAGGGTACGAACATTCAGCCCCAGCATTTT
TRBV10-3,TRBJ1-1,TRBD1,.,CATATGTGVGNGRGTEAFF,TGTGCCACTGCTACCGGGACAGGGGTAGGAAATGGCCGAGGGACTGAAGCTTTCTTT
TRBV11-2,TRBJ2-7,.,.,CASSLGQDSEQYF,TGTGCCAGCAGCTTGGGGCAGGATAGCGAGCAGTACTTC
TRBV5-4,TRBJ2-3,TRBD1,.,CASSLRTGGPDTQYF,TGTGCCAGCAGCTTGAGGACAGGGGGCCCAGATACGCAGTATTTT
TRBV9,TRBJ2-1,TRBD1,.,CASSARTGSSYNEQFF,TGTGCCAGCAGCGCGAGGACAGGGAGCTCCTACAATGAGCAGTTCTTC
TRBV5-1,TRBJ1-1,.,.,CASTRLGGGTEAFF,TGCGCCAGCACCCGGCTCGGGGGGGGCACTGAAGCTTTCTTT
TRBV3-1/TRBV3-2,TRBJ2-5,TRBD2,.,CASSQDRRGGGGARETQYF,TGTGCCAGCAGCCAAGATCGCCGCGGGGGCGGGGGGGCGCGAGAGACCCAGTACTTC
TRBV6-1,TRBJ2-7,.,.,CASSEGGGHPSYSYEQYF,TGTGCCAGCAGTGAAGGGGGGGGACACCCGAGTTATTCCTACGAGCAGTACTTC
TRBV5-1,TRBJ2-7,TRBD2,few,CASSLVGEGREQYF,TGCGCCAGCAGCTTGGTTGGGGAGGGGCGCGAGCAGTACTTC
TRBV3-1/TRBV3-2,TRBJ2-2,.,.,CASSQTRAGGNTGELFF,TGTGCCAGCAGCCAAACCAGAGCGGGCGGGAACACCGGGGAGCTGTTTTTT
TRBV6-5,TRBJ1-1,.,.,CASSRVGNTEAFF,TGTGCCAGCTCCAGGGTCGGGAACACTGAAGCTTTCTTT
TRBV3-1/TRBV3-2,TRBJ2-5,.,.,CASSRYREGETQYF,TGTGCCAGCAGCCGGTACAGGGAGGGAGAGACCCAGTACTTC
TRBV9,TRBJ2-5,TRBD2,.,CASSVGLAGGLETQYF,TGTGCCAGCAGCGTAGGGCTAGCGGGGGGACTTGAGACCCAGTACTTC
TRBV6-5,TRBJ2-7,.,.,CASSYSRDLYEQYF,TGTGCCAGCAGTTACTCCAGGGATCTCTACGAGCAGTACTTC
TRBV19,TRBJ1-3,.,.,CASSPRELSSGNTIYF,TGTGCCAGTAGTCCCCGGGAATTGAGCTCTGGAAACACCATATATTTT
TRBV20-1,TRBJ1-6,TRBD1,.,CSASQGVGSPLHF,TGCAGTGCTAGTCAGGGGGTAGGGTCACCCCTCCACTTT
TRBV19,TRBJ1-5,.,few,CASRGSGELGQPQHF,TGTGCCAGCCGGGGGTCGGGGGAGTTGGGTCAGCCCCAGCATTTT
TRBV19,TRBJ1-2,TRBD1,.,CASRRTGTTGYTF,TGTGCCAGTAGAAGGACAGGGACCACTGGCTACACCTTC
TRBV6-1,TRBJ2-5,.,once,CASSEARQAQETQYF,TGTGCCAGCAGTGAAGCGAGACAGGCTCAAGAGACCCAGTACTTC
TRBV12-1,TRBJ2-1,.,.,CASSPGVGAHEQFF,TGTGCCAGCAGCCCCGGTGTGGGGGCCCATGAGCAGTTCTTC
TRBV14,TRBJ2-7,.,.,CASSQLPGQGRYEQYF,TGTGCCAGCAGCCAACTTCCTGGGCAGGGAAGGTACGAGCAGTACTTC
TRBV29-1,TRBJ1-1,TRBD1,.,CSFEGQGDTEAFF,TGCAGCTTCGAAGGACAGGGGGACACTGAAGCTTTCTTT
TRBV28,TRBJ2-4,TRBD2,.,CASSAGGPENIQYF,TGTGCCAGCAGTGCGGGGGGTCCGGAAAACATTCAGTACTTC
TRBV27,TRBJ2-1,.,.,CASSLSEPFRGEQFF,TGTGCCAGCAGTTTATCCGAACCATTTCGGGGTGAGCAGTTCTTC
TRBV2,TRBJ1-1,TRBD1,.,CASSEAYQGVAFF,TGTGCCAGCAGTGAAGCTTACCAGGGGGTAGCTTTCTTT
TRBV27,TRBJ1-2,TRBD1,.,CASSGETGRGGYTF,TGTGCCAGCAGTGGAGAGACAGGGAGAGGTGGCTACACCTTC
TRBV7-2,TRBJ2-3,TRBD2,.,CASSLADSGADTQYF,TGTGCCAGCAGCTTAGCCGATAGCGGGGCTGATACGCAGTATTTT